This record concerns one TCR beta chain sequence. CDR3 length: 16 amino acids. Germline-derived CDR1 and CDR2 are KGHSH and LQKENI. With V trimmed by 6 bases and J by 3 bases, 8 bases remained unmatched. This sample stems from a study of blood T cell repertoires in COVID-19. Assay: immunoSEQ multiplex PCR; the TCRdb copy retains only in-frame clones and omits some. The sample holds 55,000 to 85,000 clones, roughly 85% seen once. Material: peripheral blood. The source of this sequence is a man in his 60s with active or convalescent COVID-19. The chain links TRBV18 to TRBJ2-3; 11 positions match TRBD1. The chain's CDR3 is CASSPGGQGATDTQYF. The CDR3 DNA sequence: TGTGCCAGCTCCCCCGGCGGACAGGGGGCTACAGATACGCAGTATTTT.